This is a list of T cell receptor beta chains from one sample in a study of cytomegalovirus exposure and HLA in healthy donors. The assay was immunoSEQ multiplex PCR, and TCRdb's table has in-frame clones only and misses some. Here the sample table reports 160,000 or so clones. The sample was PBMCs. The receptors here all came from a man younger than 40 in good health and CMV-seronegative. Each CDR3 is given with its conserved first and last residue. The D gene is left open where the match is weak.

D gene	V gene	J gene	CDR3 protein	CDR3 DNA
TRBD2	TRBV28	TRBJ2-2	CASTPSGLAGGGDTGELFF	TGTGCCAGCACCCCATCTGGACTAGCGGGAGGGGGCGACACCGGGGAGCTGTTTTTT
TRBD2	TRBV4-2	TRBJ2-1	CASSQDGSGASGSWYNEQFF	TGTGCCAGCAGCCAAGATGGCTCAGGTGCTAGCGGGAGTTGGTACAATGAGCAGTTCTTC
.	TRBV7-2	TRBJ2-3	CASSPSGTDTQYF	TGTGCCAGCAGCCCTAGCGGCACAGATACGCAGTATTTT
TRBD1	TRBV18	TRBJ2-7	CASSRGTGSNEQYF	TGTGCCAGCTCCCGGGGGACAGGGAGCAACGAGCAGTACTTC
TRBD2	TRBV7-2	TRBJ2-3	CASSPGTSRTDTQYF	TGTGCCAGCAGCCCTGGGACTAGCCGCACAGATACGCAGTATTTT
TRBD2	TRBV7-2	TRBJ2-2	CASSLGGLGNTGELFF	TGTGCCAGCAGCTTAGGAGGACTAGGGAACACCGGGGAGCTGTTTTTT
TRBD1	TRBV5-1	TRBJ1-1	CASSWGTGDKTEAFF	TGCGCCAGCAGCTGGGGAACAGGGGATAAGACTGAAGCTTTCTTT
TRBD1	TRBV18	TRBJ1-5	CASSPTGGQPQHF	TGTGCCAGCTCACCTACAGGGGGCCAGCCCCAGCATTTT
TRBD1	TRBV19	TRBJ1-3	CASRQGAGNTIYF	TGTGCCAGTAGGCAGGGGGCTGGAAACACCATATATTTT
.	TRBV7-9	TRBJ1-2	CASSFGGTISNYGYTF	TGTGCCAGCAGCTTCGGGGGGACAATTTCAAACTATGGCTACACCTTC
.	TRBV6-5	TRBJ1-3	CASRTGPSTIYF	TGTGCCAGCAGAACAGGACCCTCCACCATATATTTT
TRBD1	TRBV6-5	TRBJ2-7	CASSRQGRNYEQYF	TGTGCCAGCAGTCGACAGGGGAGAAACTACGAGCAGTACTTC
.	TRBV4-1	TRBJ2-1	CASSQGKGINNEQFF	TGCGCCAGCAGCCAAGGAAAGGGGATCAACAATGAGCAGTTCTTC
TRBD1	TRBV9	TRBJ1-6	CASSKGQLNSPLHF	TGTGCCAGCAGCAAGGGACAGCTTAATTCACCCCTCCACTTT
TRBD2	TRBV10-3	TRBJ2-1	CAITPTSGDNEQFF	TGTGCCATCACTCCGACTAGCGGTGACAATGAGCAGTTCTTC
.	TRBV10-1	TRBJ2-3	CASSAGSRADTQYF	TGCGCCAGCAGTGCGGGGAGTCGGGCAGATACGCAGTATTTT
.	TRBV7-7	TRBJ2-5	CASSLARIEETQYF	TGTGCCAGCAGCTTAGCGCGAATCGAAGAGACCCAGTACTTC
TRBD2	TRBV11-2	TRBJ2-1	CASSDSGGGKFF	TGTGCCAGCAGCGATAGCGGGGGGGGGAAGTTCTTC